A selection of T cell receptor beta chains follows, all from one sample in a study of blood T cell repertoires in COVID-19. The protocol was immunoSEQ multiplex PCR, while the TCRdb copy is restricted to in-frame clones and leaves out a portion. The table includes 150,000 to 200,000 clones, around three quarters detected once. The specimen was PBMCs or T cells enriched from blood (not recorded which). Receptors were obtained from a woman aged 45-59 years with acute COVID-19. Each CDR3 is given with its conserved first and last residue. A D gene is named only where the DNA matches it firmly. Rows may omit the clone size; those that give it use once, few, many or a size class.

abundance: many
d_gene: -
v_gene: TRBV10-1
j_gene: TRBJ2-5
CDR3nt: TGCGCCAGCAGTGGGGACTTCCAAGAGACCCAGTACTTC
CDR3aa: CASSGDFQETQYF

abundance: -
d_gene: -
v_gene: TRBV7-9
j_gene: TRBJ2-1
CDR3nt: TGTGCCAGCAGCTTAGGTGGGGGGAACAATGAGCAGTTCTTC
CDR3aa: CASSLGGGNNEQFF

abundance: -
d_gene: -
v_gene: TRBV28
j_gene: TRBJ2-2
CDR3nt: TGTGCCACGACCCGGCAGGGCGTTCGCACCGGGGAGCTGTTTTTT
CDR3aa: CATTRQGVRTGELFF

abundance: once
d_gene: -
v_gene: TRBV2
j_gene: TRBJ1-4
CDR3nt: TGTGCCAGCAGAAAAAGCGGGGTGTTCAATGAAAAACTGTTTTTT
CDR3aa: CASRKSGVFNEKLFF

abundance: -
d_gene: -
v_gene: TRBV28
j_gene: TRBJ2-5
CDR3nt: TGTGCCAGCGAGCCTGCTCAGGGAACCCCCGGGCAAGAGACCCAGTACTTC
CDR3aa: CASEPAQGTPGQETQYF

abundance: -
d_gene: TRBD1
v_gene: TRBV29-1
j_gene: TRBJ1-5
CDR3nt: TGCAGCGTTCTAACAGGGGGCAATCAGCCCCAGCATTTT
CDR3aa: CSVLTGGNQPQHF

abundance: -
d_gene: TRBD1
v_gene: TRBV6-5
j_gene: TRBJ2-3
CDR3nt: TGTGCCAGCAGTTGGCGACCCGGACAGGGAACAGATACGCAGTATTTT
CDR3aa: CASSWRPGQGTDTQYF

abundance: -
d_gene: TRBD1
v_gene: TRBV2
j_gene: TRBJ1-6
CDR3nt: TGTGCCAGCAGGACGACAGGGGACAACAATTCACCCCTCCACTTT
CDR3aa: CASRTTGDNNSPLHF

abundance: -
d_gene: TRBD1
v_gene: TRBV10-3
j_gene: TRBJ2-3
CDR3nt: TGTGCCATCAGTTTTGAACAGGGGTACGTAACAGATACGCAGTATTTT
CDR3aa: CAISFEQGYVTDTQYF

abundance: -
d_gene: -
v_gene: TRBV5-1
j_gene: TRBJ1-1
CDR3nt: TGCGCCAGCAGCTTGGGGGACAAGGCTGCTAACTCTGAAGCTTTCTTT
CDR3aa: CASSLGDKAANSEAFF

abundance: few
d_gene: -
v_gene: TRBV2
j_gene: TRBJ2-1
CDR3nt: TGTGCCAGCACCCGGACTCGTAACAATGAGCAGTTCTTC
CDR3aa: CASTRTRNNEQFF

abundance: -
d_gene: TRBD1
v_gene: TRBV29-1
j_gene: TRBJ2-2
CDR3nt: TGCAGCGTTGTGGGACAGGGGAATACCGGGGAGCTGTTTTTT
CDR3aa: CSVVGQGNTGELFF

abundance: -
d_gene: -
v_gene: TRBV19
j_gene: TRBJ1-5
CDR3nt: TGTGCCAGTACGCCCAGACCAGGGCTGACAAATCAGCCCCAGCATTTT
CDR3aa: CASTPRPGLTNQPQHF

abundance: -
d_gene: TRBD1
v_gene: TRBV20-1
j_gene: TRBJ1-2
CDR3nt: TGCAGTGCGAGTCATACAGGGGGGGGCTATGGCTACACCTTC
CDR3aa: CSASHTGGGYGYTF

abundance: -
d_gene: TRBD1
v_gene: TRBV30
j_gene: TRBJ1-6
CDR3nt: TGTGCCTGGAGCCCCGGGACAGGGGGACGTTCACCCCTCCACTTT
CDR3aa: CAWSPGTGGRSPLHF

abundance: once
d_gene: TRBD2
v_gene: TRBV6-2/TRBV6-3
j_gene: TRBJ2-5
CDR3nt: TGTGCCAGCAGTTACGGGCTTCTAGCGGGGGCACAAGAGACCCAGTACTTC
CDR3aa: CASSYGLLAGAQETQYF

abundance: -
d_gene: -
v_gene: TRBV5-1
j_gene: TRBJ1-2
CDR3nt: TGCGCCAGCAGCTTGCAGGGAAATGGCTACACCTTC
CDR3aa: CASSLQGNGYTF

abundance: few
d_gene: TRBD2
v_gene: TRBV3-1/TRBV3-2
j_gene: TRBJ2-1
CDR3nt: TGTGCCAGCAGCCAAGTGCGCGGAGCGGGGGCGATAAAGCAGTTCTTC
CDR3aa: CASSQVRGAGAIKQFF

abundance: -
d_gene: TRBD1
v_gene: TRBV19
j_gene: TRBJ2-1
CDR3nt: TGTGCCAGTAGTCGACAGGGGGGATACAATGAGCAGTTCTTC
CDR3aa: CASSRQGGYNEQFF

abundance: -
d_gene: -
v_gene: TRBV5-1
j_gene: TRBJ1-4
CDR3nt: TGCGCCAGCAGCTTACAGGCGGAAGATGAAAAACTGTTTTTT
CDR3aa: CASSLQAEDEKLFF

abundance: -
d_gene: -
v_gene: TRBV19
j_gene: TRBJ1-5
CDR3nt: TGTGCCACTAATCGTGGCCAGGTCAATCAGCCCCAGCATTTT
CDR3aa: CATNRGQVNQPQHF

abundance: -
d_gene: -
v_gene: TRBV2
j_gene: TRBJ1-5
CDR3nt: TGTGCCAGCATAGAATATAGCAATCAGCCCCAGCATTTT
CDR3aa: CASIEYSNQPQHF

abundance: -
d_gene: -
v_gene: TRBV5-1
j_gene: TRBJ2-6
CDR3nt: TGCGCCAGCAGCTTGGAGATGTTAGGGGCAGGGGCCAACGTCCTGACTTTC
CDR3aa: CASSLEMLGAGANVLTF

abundance: -
d_gene: -
v_gene: TRBV4-1
j_gene: TRBJ2-3
CDR3nt: TGCGCCAGCAGCCGGCAACTGAGCGCCTCTAGCACAGATATGCAGTATTTT
CDR3aa: CASSRQLSASSTDMQYF

abundance: once
d_gene: TRBD1
v_gene: TRBV7-8
j_gene: TRBJ1-2
CDR3nt: TGTGCCAGCAGCTTAGCCGGTCGCGACAGGGCTGATGGCTACACCTTC
CDR3aa: CASSLAGRDRADGYTF

abundance: -
d_gene: -
v_gene: TRBV5-6
j_gene: TRBJ2-3
CDR3nt: TGTGCCAGCAGCTTGGGGCTGGGGACTGCCGGCACAGATACGCAGTATTTT
CDR3aa: CASSLGLGTAGTDTQYF

abundance: -
d_gene: -
v_gene: TRBV7-2
j_gene: TRBJ1-2
CDR3nt: TGTGCCAGCAGCTTGTGGGAGGGGGTGTATTATGGCTACACCTTC
CDR3aa: CASSLWEGVYYGYTF

abundance: -
d_gene: TRBD1
v_gene: TRBV5-5
j_gene: TRBJ1-1
CDR3nt: TGTGCCAGCACCGTTTTGGACAGGGGGCCTGAAGCTTTCTTT
CDR3aa: CASTVLDRGPEAFF

abundance: few
d_gene: -
v_gene: TRBV14
j_gene: TRBJ1-6
CDR3nt: TGTGCCAGCAGCCAAGATCTATCGGCGGACTATAATTCACCCCTCCACTTT
CDR3aa: CASSQDLSADYNSPLHF

abundance: -
d_gene: TRBD1
v_gene: TRBV7-9
j_gene: TRBJ1-1
CDR3nt: TGTGCCAGCAGTGGGACAGTGAACACTGAAGCTTTCTTT
CDR3aa: CASSGTVNTEAFF

abundance: -
d_gene: -
v_gene: TRBV7-2
j_gene: TRBJ1-2
CDR3nt: TGTGCCAGCAGCTTAGATTTCGCGGGAGCTAACTATGGCTACACCTTC
CDR3aa: CASSLDFAGANYGYTF

abundance: -
d_gene: -
v_gene: TRBV7-2
j_gene: TRBJ1-2
CDR3nt: TGTGCCAGCAGCCAGCGGGGGGGCCCTTATGGCTACACCTTC
CDR3aa: CASSQRGGPYGYTF

abundance: -
d_gene: TRBD1
v_gene: TRBV6-1
j_gene: TRBJ1-1
CDR3nt: TGTGCCAGCAGTGAAGGGCAGGGGGTTGAGGATTTCTTT
CDR3aa: CASSEGQGVEDFF

abundance: -
d_gene: -
v_gene: TRBV6-4
j_gene: TRBJ2-1
CDR3nt: TGTGCCAGCAGTGCCAGCTCCTACAATGAGCAGTTCTTC
CDR3aa: CASSASSYNEQFF

abundance: once
d_gene: -
v_gene: TRBV27
j_gene: TRBJ1-3
CDR3nt: TGTGCCAGCAGTTTATCCGGGGGGCTACGGGGAAACACCATATATTTT
CDR3aa: CASSLSGGLRGNTIYF

abundance: -
d_gene: TRBD1
v_gene: TRBV19
j_gene: TRBJ1-5
CDR3nt: TGTGCCAGTAGTCCTCGACAGGGGGCCTTGCTGGGGCCCCAGCATTTT
CDR3aa: CASSPRQGALLGPQHF

abundance: -
d_gene: -
v_gene: TRBV19
j_gene: TRBJ1-2
CDR3nt: TGTGCCAGTAGTACTCCGGGGGGCGCGTTAAGTGGCTACACCTTC
CDR3aa: CASSTPGGALSGYTF

abundance: -
d_gene: TRBD1
v_gene: TRBV19
j_gene: TRBJ1-5
CDR3nt: TGTGCCAGTATTTCGGGGGACAGGGAGGATCAGCCCCAGCATTTT
CDR3aa: CASISGDREDQPQHF

abundance: -
d_gene: -
v_gene: TRBV9
j_gene: TRBJ2-3
CDR3nt: TGTGCCAGCAGCGTGCAGGGTGGCACAGATACGCAGTATTTT
CDR3aa: CASSVQGGTDTQYF

abundance: -
d_gene: -
v_gene: TRBV19
j_gene: TRBJ1-4
CDR3nt: TGTGCCAGTACGAACGACAGGTTAAATGAAAAACTGTTTTTT
CDR3aa: CASTNDRLNEKLFF

abundance: -
d_gene: -
v_gene: TRBV20-1
j_gene: TRBJ2-3
CDR3nt: TGCAGTGCTAGTGGTCCCCAGGGCGGAATGAGCACAGATACGCAGTATTTT
CDR3aa: CSASGPQGGMSTDTQYF

abundance: -
d_gene: TRBD1
v_gene: TRBV12-3/TRBV12-4
j_gene: TRBJ1-1
CDR3nt: TGTGCCAGCGGCAGGACAGGCGAAGCTTTCTTT
CDR3aa: CASGRTGEAFF

abundance: -
d_gene: -
v_gene: TRBV3-1/TRBV3-2
j_gene: TRBJ1-1
CDR3nt: TGTGCCAGCAGCCAAGACGGTGGGTCAAGGGGGACTGAAGCTTTCTTT
CDR3aa: CASSQDGGSRGTEAFF

abundance: few
d_gene: TRBD2
v_gene: TRBV7-7
j_gene: TRBJ2-5
CDR3nt: TGTGCTAGCAGCTACCACCTAGCGGGGGGGCCTTCAGAAGAGACCCAGTACTTC
CDR3aa: CASSYHLAGGPSEETQYF

abundance: -
d_gene: TRBD1
v_gene: TRBV28
j_gene: TRBJ1-5
CDR3nt: TGTGCCAGCAGCAATAGACAGGGGGTGGGGCTCAATCAGCCCCAGCATTTT
CDR3aa: CASSNRQGVGLNQPQHF

abundance: -
d_gene: -
v_gene: TRBV9
j_gene: TRBJ1-2
CDR3nt: TGTGCCAGCAGCGCAGGGCTCGCGCATGGCTACACCTTC
CDR3aa: CASSAGLAHGYTF

abundance: once
d_gene: -
v_gene: TRBV6-5
j_gene: TRBJ1-2
CDR3nt: TGTGCCAGCAGTTACGCCCTTCGGGTGGACTATGGCTACACCTTC
CDR3aa: CASSYALRVDYGYTF